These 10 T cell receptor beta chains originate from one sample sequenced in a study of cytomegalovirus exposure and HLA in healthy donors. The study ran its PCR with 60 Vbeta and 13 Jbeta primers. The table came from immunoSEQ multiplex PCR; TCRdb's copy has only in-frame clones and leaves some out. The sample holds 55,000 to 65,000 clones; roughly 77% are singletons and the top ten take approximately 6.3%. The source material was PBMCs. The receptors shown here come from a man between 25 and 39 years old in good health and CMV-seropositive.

The CDR3 DNA follows: TGTGCCAGCAGCTTAAATCCCACAGGGGTCGGGAACACTGAAGCTTTCTTT. Its translation: CASSLNPTGVGNTEAFF. The chain uses TRBV7-2 and TRBJ1-1; TRBD1 matches 7 bases. Losses at the gene ends were 2 bases for V and 1 base for J; bases not matched to a gene: 10. The length of the CDR3 is 17 residues. The germline CDR1 and CDR2 sequences are SGHTA and FQGNSA. Filled out from reference TRBV7-2 and TRBJ1-1, the complete variable domain reads GAGVSQSPSNKVTEKGKDVELRCDPISGHTALYWYRQSLGQGLEFLIYFQGNSAPDKSGLPSDRFSAERTGGSVSTLTIQRTQQEDSAVYLCASSLNPTGVGNTEAFFGQGTRLTVV.

The CDR3 coding sequence is TGTGCCAGCAGCTTACGGACGGGGGGGGTCAAAAACATTCAGTACTTC. This sequence encodes CASSLRTGGVKNIQYF. This chain connects TRBV7-2 to TRBJ2-4; 8 nucleotides match TRBD2. Germline CDR1 is SGHTA and CDR2 is FQGNSA. The CDR3 totals 16 residues. The junction had 6 bases not matched to a gene; V was cut back by 2 bases and J by 3 bases.

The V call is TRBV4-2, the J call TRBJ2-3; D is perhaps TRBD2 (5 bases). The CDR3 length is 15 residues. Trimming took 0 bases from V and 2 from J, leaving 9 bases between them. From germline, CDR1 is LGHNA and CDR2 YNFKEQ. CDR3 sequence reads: CASSQDGGHTDTQYF. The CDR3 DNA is TGTGCCAGCAGCCAAGATGGCGGGCACACAGATACGCAGTATTTT.

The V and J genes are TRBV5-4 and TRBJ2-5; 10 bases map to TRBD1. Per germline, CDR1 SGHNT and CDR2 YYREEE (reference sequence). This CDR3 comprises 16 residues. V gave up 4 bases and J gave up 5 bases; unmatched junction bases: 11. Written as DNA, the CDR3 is TGTGCCAGCAGCCGAGATTGGGACAGGGGAAGGGAGACCCAGTACTTC. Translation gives CASSRDWDRGRETQYF.

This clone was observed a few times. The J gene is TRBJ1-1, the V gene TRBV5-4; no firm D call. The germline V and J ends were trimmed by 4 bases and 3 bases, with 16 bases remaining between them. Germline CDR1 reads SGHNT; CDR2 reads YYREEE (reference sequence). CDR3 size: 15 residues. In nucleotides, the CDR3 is TGTGCCAGCAGCACCCCGGGAGCATGGGACACTGAAGCTTTCTTT. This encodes CASSTPGAWDTEAFF.

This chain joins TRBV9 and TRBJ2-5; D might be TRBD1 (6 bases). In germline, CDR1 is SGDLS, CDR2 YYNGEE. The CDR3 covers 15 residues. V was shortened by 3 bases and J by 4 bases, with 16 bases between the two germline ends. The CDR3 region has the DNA TGTGCCAGCAGCGCAGAACGGAACAGGGTAGAGACCCAGTACTTC. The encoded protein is CASSAERNRVETQYF.

The CDR3 DNA reads TGTGCCATCAGTACCGGGACAGGGACCTACGAGCAGTACTTC. Protein: CAISTGTGTYEQYF. The chain has TRBV10-3 and TRBJ2-7, with 9 positions matching TRBD1. Germline V gene data show CDR1 as ENHRY and CDR2 as SYGVKD. V was clipped by 5 bases and J by 2 bases; unmatched bases: 4. This CDR3 has 14 residues.

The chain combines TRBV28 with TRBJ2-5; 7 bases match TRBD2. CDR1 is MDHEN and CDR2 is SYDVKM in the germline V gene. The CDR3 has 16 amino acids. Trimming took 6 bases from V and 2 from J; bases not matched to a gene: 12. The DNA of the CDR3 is TGTGCCAGCAGCGCAGTACTAGGCGGGGGACAAGAGACCCAGTACTTC. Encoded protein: CASSAVLGGGQETQYF.

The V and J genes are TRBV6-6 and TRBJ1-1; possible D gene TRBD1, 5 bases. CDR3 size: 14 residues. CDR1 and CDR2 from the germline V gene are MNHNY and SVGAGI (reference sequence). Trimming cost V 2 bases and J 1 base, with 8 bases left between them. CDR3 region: CASSYGAPNTEAFF. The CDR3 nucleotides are TGTGCCAGCAGTTACGGGGCTCCGAACACTGAAGCTTTCTTT.

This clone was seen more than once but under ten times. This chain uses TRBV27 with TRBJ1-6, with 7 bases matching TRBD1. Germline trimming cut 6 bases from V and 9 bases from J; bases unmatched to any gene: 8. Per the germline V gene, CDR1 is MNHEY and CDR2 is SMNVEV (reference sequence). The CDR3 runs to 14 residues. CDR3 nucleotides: TGTGCCAGCAGCCCGGACAGGAGCGGTTCACCCCTCCACTTT. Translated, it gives CASSPDRSGSPLHF.